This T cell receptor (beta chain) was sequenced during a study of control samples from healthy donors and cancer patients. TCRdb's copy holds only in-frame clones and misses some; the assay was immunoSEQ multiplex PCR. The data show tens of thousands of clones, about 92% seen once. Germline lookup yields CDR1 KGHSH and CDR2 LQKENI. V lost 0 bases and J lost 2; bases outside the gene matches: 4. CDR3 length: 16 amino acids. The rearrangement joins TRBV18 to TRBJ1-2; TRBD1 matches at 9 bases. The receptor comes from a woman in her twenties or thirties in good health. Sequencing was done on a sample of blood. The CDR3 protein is CASSPPGTGTNYGYTF. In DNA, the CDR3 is TGTGCCAGCTCACCACCCGGGACAGGGACCAACTATGGCTACACCTTC.